This passage covers 28 T cell receptor beta chains from one sample sequenced in a study of blood T cell repertoires in COVID-19. The protocol was immunoSEQ multiplex PCR, while the TCRdb copy is restricted to in-frame clones and leaves out a portion. The sample has some 150,000 clones; 70% to 90% are singletons. Material: PBMCs or T cells enriched from blood (not recorded which). The receptors come from a middle-aged man who had recovered from COVID-19.

The rearrangement links TRBV6-5 to TRBJ1-5; D unresolved. Germline V gives CDR1 MNHEY, CDR2 SVGAGI. The CDR3 length is 15 residues. Trimming removed 6 bases from V and 0 bases from J, with 12 bases in between. The CDR3 here is CASSLGLFSNQPQHF. The CDR3, as DNA: TGTGCCAGCAGCCTTGGGCTCTTTAGCAATCAGCCCCAGCATTTT.

The chain joins TRBV19 to TRBJ2-2; 10 nucleotides match TRBD2. V was clipped by 5 bases and J by 0 bases; unmatched bases: 6. The CDR3 has 17 amino acids. Germline V gene sequence: CDR1 LNHDA, CDR2 SQIVND (reference sequence). Here the CDR3 reads CASSDRLAGANTGELFF. As DNA, the CDR3 is TGTGCCAGTAGTGACAGACTAGCGGGCGCGAACACCGGGGAGCTGTTTTTT.

The chain links TRBV9 to TRBJ1-3, with a tentative D call TRBD1 (6 bases). Trimming left V 3 bases short and J 7 bases short, with 11 bases between. CDR3 length equals 13 residues. The germline V gene encodes CDR1 SGDLS and CDR2 YYNGEE. The CDR3 sequence: CASSGFRGNTIYF. CDR3 sequence (DNA): TGTGCCAGCAGCGGTTTCAGGGGCAACACCATATATTTT.

This chain joins TRBV6-5 and TRBJ1-5; D not resolved. This CDR3 region has 13 residues. The germline V gene encodes CDR1 MNHEY and CDR2 SVGAGI. V was shortened by 8 bases and J by 0 bases, with 8 bases between the two germline ends. DNA for the CDR3: TGTGCCAGCGTTACAGTTAGCAATCAGCCCCAGCATTTT. Translating gives CASVTVSNQPQHF.

The chain carries TRBV14 and TRBJ1-4; possible D gene TRBD1, 6 bases. Germline loops: CDR1 SGHDN, CDR2 FVKESK. Trimming pared 4 bases from V and 2 bases from J, leaving 8 bases between. The CDR3 covers 14 residues. This chain's CDR3 is CASSRTETNEKLFF. The CDR3 coding sequence is TGTGCCAGCAGCCGGACAGAGACTAATGAAAAACTGTTTTTT. Combining the CDR3 with reference TRBV14 and TRBJ1-4 gives the whole variable domain EAGVTQFPSHSVIEKGQTVTLRCDPISGHDNLYWYRRVMGKEIKFLLHFVKESKQDESGMPNNRFLAERTGGTYSTLKVQPAELEDSGVYFCASSRTETNEKLFFGSGTQLSVL.

The sample holds a few counts of this clone. The V and J genes are TRBV7-2 and TRBJ1-5, with a tentative D call TRBD1 (5 bases). CDR3 size: 14 residues. V was pared by 5 bases and J by 1 base, with 9 bases between. CDR1 and CDR2 (germline): SGHTA, FQGNSA. The CDR3 nucleotides are TGTGCCAGCAGCAGCGGGACGAGCAATCAGCCCCAGCATTTT. It codes for CASSSGTSNQPQHF.

The rearrangement joins TRBV27 to TRBJ2-7; 13 bases match TRBD2. The germline CDR1 and CDR2 sequences are MNHEY and SMNVEV (reference sequence). Trimming cost V 6 bases and J 3 bases; bases outside gene matches: 5. This CDR3 has 15 amino acids. The CDR3 spells CASRGRTSGSYEQYF. The CDR3 region has the DNA TGTGCCAGCAGGGGTCGGACTAGCGGGAGCTACGAGCAGTACTTC.

The gene calls are TRBV7-2 and TRBJ2-3, with 8 nucleotides matching TRBD2. V dropped 1 base and J dropped 4; count of bases not matched to a gene: 7. The germline V gene has CDR1 SGHTA and CDR2 FQGNSA. This CDR3 has 16 residues. The chain's CDR3 is CASSLDFGGASDTQYF. Here the CDR3 DNA reads TGTGCCAGCAGCTTAGATTTCGGGGGGGCATCAGATACGCAGTATTTT. Together with reference TRBV7-2 and TRBJ2-3, the CDR3 gives the full variable domain: GAGVSQSPSNKVTEKGKDVELRCDPISGHTALYWYRQSLGQGLEFLIYFQGNSAPDKSGLPSDRFSAERTGGSVSTLTIQRTQQEDSAVYLCASSLDFGGASDTQYFGPGTRLTVL.

The chain links TRBV7-2 to TRBJ1-1; no reliable D call. Germline lookup yields CDR1 SGHTA and CDR2 FQGNSA. This CDR3 has 13 amino acids. Trimming removed 2 bases from V and 3 bases from J, with 7 bases in between. CDR3 loop: CASSLLGDTEAFF. The CDR3, as DNA: TGTGCCAGCAGCTTACTCGGGGACACTGAAGCTTTCTTT. Together with reference TRBV7-2 and TRBJ1-1, the CDR3 gives the full variable domain: GAGVSQSPSNKVTEKGKDVELRCDPISGHTALYWYRQSLGQGLEFLIYFQGNSAPDKSGLPSDRFSAERTGGSVSTLTIQRTQQEDSAVYLCASSLLGDTEAFFGQGTRLTVV.

This clone has a handful of counts. V usage is TRBV7-2 and J usage is TRBJ1-1, with D possibly TRBD1 on 5 matching bases. CDR3 size: 14 residues. Trimming took 1 base from V and 1 from J, leaving 7 bases between them. The germline V gene has CDR1 SGHTA and CDR2 FQGNSA. The CDR3 region has the DNA TGTGCCAGCAGCTTAGGACAGACGAACACTGAAGCTTTCTTT. Amino acid sequence: CASSLGQTNTEAFF.

The chain is built from TRBV19 and TRBJ2-3, with 7 nucleotides matching TRBD2. The CDR3 covers 14 residues. The trim removed 3 bases at V and 9 bases at J, leaving 9 bases unmatched. Germline V gene data show CDR1 as LNHDA and CDR2 as SQIVND (reference sequence). As DNA, the CDR3 is TGTGCCAGTAGTATCGGGGGGACTCAACAGACGCAGTATTTT. Protein: CASSIGGTQQTQYF.

V and J are TRBV29-1 and TRBJ2-1, with 8 bases fitting TRBD1. The CDR3 totals 13 residues. The germline V gene has CDR1 SQVTM and CDR2 ANQGSEA. With V trimmed by 7 bases and J by 9 bases, 11 bases remained unmatched. The CDR3 DNA reads TGCAGCGGGGGAGTACAGGGGGTCGGTGAGCAGTTCTTC. It specifies CSGGVQGVGEQFF.

The V gene is TRBV7-2, the J gene TRBJ2-3; no clear D gene. CDR3 length: 13 amino acids. Trimming removed 1 base at V and 11 bases at J, with 13 bases between. The germline V gene encodes CDR1 SGHTA and CDR2 FQGNSA. CDR3 sequence: CASSLGPHTGQYF. The CDR3 DNA is TGTGCCAGCAGCTTAGGCCCTCACACGGGGCAGTATTTT.

The chain uses TRBV7-9 and TRBJ1-1, with D possibly being TRBD1 (6 bases). Germline CDR1 and CDR2: SEHNR and FQNEAQ (reference sequence). The CDR3 runs 14 residues. Trimming removed 1 base at V and 2 bases at J, with 8 bases between. The CDR3 DNA follows: TGTGCCAGCAGCTTAGAGACAGGTAACACTGAAGCTTTCTTT. Amino acids: CASSLETGNTEAFF.

The genes are TRBV5-5 and TRBJ1-3; a possible D gene is TRBD1 (5 bases). Per germline, CDR1 SGHKS and CDR2 YYEKEE (reference sequence). V lost 3 bases and J 0 bases, leaving 13 bases between the germline ends. The CDR3 has 16 amino acids. In DNA, the CDR3 is TGTGCCAGCAGCTGGAGCCTTAGGGGCTCTGGAAACACCATATATTTT. Translating gives CASSWSLRGSGNTIYF.

This chain connects TRBV19 to TRBJ1-1, with 10 nucleotides matching TRBD1. Germline-derived CDR1 and CDR2 are LNHDA and SQIVND (reference sequence). After removal of 7 bases from V and 10 bases from J, the junction contained 12 bases not matched to a gene. The CDR3 has 14 residues. CDR3 nucleotides: TGTGCCAGTAATAATGACAGGGGGCCGGTTGTAGCTTTCTTT. This encodes CASNNDRGPVVAFF.

The V call is TRBV5-4, the J call TRBJ2-5, with 9 bases fitting TRBD2. The CDR3 sequence is 17 residues long. V was pared by 3 bases and J by 4 bases, with 13 bases of the junction left unmatched. Germline V CDR1 and CDR2: SGHNT, YYREEE (reference sequence). The CDR3 region has the DNA TGTGCCAGCAGCTCCTACCTAAGCGGGGGGCCTTTAGAGACCCAGTACTTC. This sequence encodes CASSSYLSGGPLETQYF.

The J gene is TRBJ2-7, the V gene TRBV27; weak D call: TRBD1 (6 bases). Germline-derived CDR1 and CDR2 are MNHEY and SMNVEV (reference sequence). Trimming took off 6 bases at V and 0 bases at J, with 18 bases between the two ends. This CDR3 is 16 amino acids long. CDR3 bases: TGTGCCAGCAGCCCCTCCGCACAGGGATACTCCTACGAGCAGTACTTC. Protein product: CASSPSAQGYSYEQYF.

The rearrangement links TRBV14 to TRBJ2-2; a weak D match, TRBD2 (7 bases). The CDR3 is made up of 15 amino acids. Germline V lookup: CDR1 SGHDN, CDR2 FVKESK. Trimming left V 1 base short and J 8 bases short, with 14 bases between. In DNA form, the CDR3 reads TGTGCCAGCAGCCAAGGTGCGGGGGCGCGAGGGGAGCTGTTTTTT. Protein product: CASSQGAGARGELFF.

The chain links TRBV5-1 to TRBJ1-2, with 9 bases that match TRBD1. In germline, CDR1 is SGHRS, CDR2 YFSETQ. This CDR3 contains 16 residues. The ends lost 3 bases at V and 7 bases at J; junction bases unmatched: 13. CDR3 amino acids: CASSYLTGGLLTGYTF. CDR3 in DNA: TGCGCCAGCAGCTACTTAACAGGGGGCCTTCTAACTGGCTACACCTTC.

The sample holds one count of this clone. J is TRBJ1-3 and V is TRBV7-8, with D possibly being TRBD1 (6 bases). V lost 5 bases, J lost 0 bases, and 23 bases lay in between. CDR3 length: 19 residues. Germline lookup yields CDR1 SGHVS and CDR2 FQNEAQ. CDR3 loop: CASSPVTYRASGSGNTIYF. CDR3 in DNA: TGTGCCAGCAGCCCAGTAACGTACAGGGCAAGTGGCTCTGGAAACACCATATATTTT.

This clone showed up just a few times. The chain has TRBV27 and TRBJ1-2; 7 bases line up with TRBD1. Germline V gene data show CDR1 as MNHEY and CDR2 as SMNVEV (reference sequence). V lost 2 bases to trimming and J lost 6 bases; unmatched junction nucleotides: 6. The CDR3 consists of 14 residues. The CDR3 here is CASSLEQGTNGYTF. In DNA form, the CDR3 reads TGTGCCAGCAGTTTAGAACAGGGGACAAATGGCTACACCTTC.

The sample holds a few counts of this clone. This chain uses TRBV7-2 with TRBJ1-5; no reliable D call. Germline CDR1 and CDR2: SGHTA and FQGNSA. The CDR3 has 15 residues. V shed 3 bases and J shed 7 bases, with 16 bases lying between them. For the CDR3, the DNA is TGTGCCAGCAGCTTTGGAGGGAGTGAGCAGCAGCCCCAGCATTTT. It codes for CASSFGGSEQQPQHF.

The chain joins TRBV28 to TRBJ2-5; tentatively, D is TRBD1 (5 bases). The germline gives CDR1 MDHEN, CDR2 SYDVKM. This CDR3 has 14 amino acids. V gave up 7 bases and J gave up 0 bases, with 12 bases separating them. The CDR3, as DNA: TGTGCCAGCACCCTAGACAGCTACCAAGAGACCCAGTACTTC. The encoded protein is CASTLDSYQETQYF.

This chain uses TRBV12-3 or TRBV12-4 with TRBJ2-7; 10 bases map to TRBD1. CDR3 size: 13 residues. V trimming: 7 bases; J trimming: 5 bases; junction bases outside the gene matches: 5. CDR3 in amino acids: CASTRQGAHEQYF. The CDR3 region has the DNA TGTGCCAGCACCAGACAGGGGGCCCACGAGCAGTACTTC.

V usage is TRBV5-4 and J usage is TRBJ2-5; a weak D match, TRBD1 (6 bases). The CDR3 loop spans 15 amino acids. Germline CDR1 reads SGHNT; CDR2 reads YYREEE (reference sequence). Trimming shortened V by 4 bases and J by 1 base, and 14 bases separated the two germline ends. Here the CDR3 reads CASSKTGWSQETQYF. The CDR3 coding sequence is TGTGCCAGCAGCAAGACAGGATGGAGCCAAGAGACCCAGTACTTC. Full variable domain (missing parts from reference TRBV5-4 and TRBJ2-5): ETGVTQSPTHLIKTRGQQVTLRCSSQSGHNTVSWYQQALGQGPQFIFQYYREEENGRGNFPPRFSGLQFPNYSSELNVNALELDDSALYLCASSKTGWSQETQYFGPGTRLLVL.

CDR3 sequence reads: CASSPTGITGELFF. The CDR3 bases are TGCGCCAGCAGCCCGACAGGGATCACCGGGGAGCTGTTTTTT. This chain joins TRBV5-1 and TRBJ2-2, with 7 bases lining up with TRBD1. There are 14 residues in the CDR3. V dropped 4 bases and J dropped 4; count of bases not matched to a gene: 4. Germline lookup yields CDR1 SGHRS and CDR2 YFSETQ.

The rearrangement joins TRBV7-9 to TRBJ2-3; 7 nucleotides agree with TRBD2. Trimming removed 4 bases from V and 0 bases from J; junction bases left unmatched: 16. CDR3 length equals 19 residues. Germline V lookup: CDR1 SEHNR, CDR2 FQNEAQ (reference sequence). The CDR3 DNA is TGTGCCAGCAGCTCTAAGGGCGGGAGCCTCACCCTTAGCACAGATACGCAGTATTTT. Residues: CASSSKGGSLTLSTDTQYF.